This TCR beta chain was recorded in a study of blood T cell repertoires in COVID-19. Study summary: Sources were T cells, B-cell-depleted T cells, or PBMCs; the material itself was cDNA or gDNA.

The cohort comprised adults aged roughly 18 to 90 years residing in approximately 25 US areas. Among Cohort 3 donors, those recovered had two negative PCRs, clearance, or symptom resolution. The table came from immunoSEQ multiplex PCR; TCRdb's copy has only in-frame clones and leaves some out. The table has about 370,000 clones, around 91% seen once; the top ten hold 1%. The TCR originated in a man aged 18 to 30 who had recovered from COVID-19. Sequenced sample: PBMCs or T cells enriched from blood (not recorded which).

In DNA form, the CDR3 reads TGTGCCAGCAGGCATCCGGACAGCAACTATGGCTACACCTTC. It is translated as CASRHPDSNYGYTF. V is TRBV5-4 and J is TRBJ1-2; possible D gene TRBD1, 6 bases. Germline loops: CDR1 SGHNT, CDR2 YYREEE (reference sequence). Trimming took 5 bases from V and 2 from J, leaving 13 bases between them. This CDR3 comprises 14 residues.